Below are 6 T cell receptor beta chains sequenced from a single sample in a study of shared clonotypes between healthy human individuals. Using immunoSEQ multiplex PCR, the repertoire was profiled, and TCRdb retains in-frame clones only, with some absent. Found here are around 510,000 clones, roughly 95% of them singletons; the top ten hold under 0.065%. Sequencing input: naive CD4+ T cells sorted from blood. Documented subset: CD45RA+ positively selected. The source of these receptors is a woman aged 25 to 39 in good health.

V usage is TRBV5-5 and J usage is TRBJ1-2, with D unclear. V was trimmed by 2 bases and J by 1 base, leaving 6 bases between them. CDR3 length equals 13 residues. In germline, CDR1 is SGHKS, CDR2 YYEKEE (reference sequence). CDR3: CASSFQLNYGYTF. CDR3 DNA sequence: TGTGCCAGCAGCTTCCAACTTAACTATGGCTACACCTTC.

This chain connects TRBV5-1 to TRBJ1-1; a possible D gene is TRBD1 (6 bases). V was pared by 0 bases and J by 0 bases, with 12 bases between. The CDR3 runs 16 residues. Germline V lookup: CDR1 SGHRS, CDR2 YFSETQ. The CDR3 sequence is CASSLGQGLMNTEAFF. In DNA form, the CDR3 reads TGCGCCAGCAGCTTGGGGCAGGGGTTGATGAACACTGAAGCTTTCTTT.

In its sample, this clone was seen once. This chain joins TRBV19 and TRBJ1-4; TRBD1 might be the D (6 bases). V shed 5 bases and J shed 8 bases, with 18 bases lying between them. CDR3 length equals 15 residues. Germline V gene lookup returns CDR1 LNHDA and CDR2 SQIVND (reference sequence). The DNA of the CDR3 is TGTGCCAGTAGTGCGGAGGGGGGGGCCGGGGAAAAACTGTTTTTT. This translates into CASSAEGGAGEKLFF.

The chain carries TRBV5-1 and TRBJ2-1, with unresolved D. Germline loops: CDR1 SGHRS, CDR2 YFSETQ. Trimming cost V 2 bases and J 0 bases, with 6 bases left between them. This CDR3 region has 14 residues. The CDR3 spells CASSLGHSYNEQFF. As DNA, the CDR3 is TGCGCCAGCAGCTTAGGGCACTCCTACAATGAGCAGTTCTTC.

This CDR3 is CASSPGGPGRDEQYF. The CDR3 region has the DNA TGTGCCAGCTCCCCCGGGGGTCCCGGGAGAGACGAGCAGTACTTC. This chain joins TRBV18 and TRBJ2-7; tentative D call: TRBD2 (6 bases). CDR1 KGHSH and CDR2 LQKENI come from the germline V gene. The CDR3 loop spans 15 amino acids. V was shortened by 6 bases and J by 5 bases, with 20 bases between the two germline ends.

DNA of the CDR3: TGTGCCAGCAGCCTTCCCAGCGGCTACGAGCAGTACTTC. It is translated as CASSLPSGYEQYF. The chain links TRBV7-9 to TRBJ2-7, with D perhaps matching TRBD2 (5 bases). CDR1 is SEHNR, CDR2 FQNEAQ, per germline (reference sequence). The CDR3 length is 13 residues. V was cut by 5 bases and J by 3 bases, with 11 bases left in between.